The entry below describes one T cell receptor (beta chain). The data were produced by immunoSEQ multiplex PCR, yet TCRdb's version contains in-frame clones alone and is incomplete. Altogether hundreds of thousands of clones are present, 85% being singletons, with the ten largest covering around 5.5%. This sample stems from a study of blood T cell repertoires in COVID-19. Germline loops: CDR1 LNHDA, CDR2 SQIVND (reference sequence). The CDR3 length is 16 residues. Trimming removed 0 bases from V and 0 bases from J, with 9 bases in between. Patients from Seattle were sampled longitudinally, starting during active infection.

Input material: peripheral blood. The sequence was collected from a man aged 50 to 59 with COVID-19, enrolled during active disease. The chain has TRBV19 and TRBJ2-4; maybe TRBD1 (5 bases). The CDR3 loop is CASSIDRQLAKNIQYF. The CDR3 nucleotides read TGTGCCAGTAGTATAGATCGACAGCTAGCCAAAAACATTCAGTACTTC. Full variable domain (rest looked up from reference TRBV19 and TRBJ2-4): DGGITQSPKYLFRKEGQNVTLSCEQNLNHDAMYWYRQDPGQGLRLIYYSQIVNDFQKGDIAEGYSVSREKKESFPLTVTSAQKNPTAFYLCASSIDRQLAKNIQYFGAGTRLSVL.